The present TCR beta chain was sequenced within a study of T-cell reconstitution after alpha-beta-depleted transplantation in children. Unique molecular identifiers were used in preparing the TCRbeta library. TCRdb ran MiXCR on the PCR reads and lists one entry per CDR3 protein. The sample holds 150,000 to 200,000 distinct CDR3 sequences, 6.5% to 7.5% seen once. This clonotype has more than one count but fewer than ten. Sequencing used PBMCs from the stem cell graft donor, obtained from the stem cell graft. This receptor was obtained from a human donor who donated a stem cell graft to a child with Wiskott-Aldrich syndrome.

The CDR3 region has the DNA TGCGCCAGCAGCTTGTCGGGGGCGGGTGGCTACACCTTC. As protein: CASSLSGAGGYTF. The chain links TRBV5-1 to TRBJ1-2, with D perhaps TRBD1 (6 bases). Trimming pared 1 base from V and 7 bases from J, leaving 11 bases between. The CDR3 is 13 residues long. Germline V gene data show CDR1 as SGHRS and CDR2 as YFSETQ.